Below are 21 T cell receptor beta chains sequenced from a single sample in a study of cytomegalovirus exposure and HLA in healthy donors. PCR primers comprised 60 Vbeta and 13 Jbeta primers. Some clones are missing from TCRdb's copy, which holds only in-frame ones; the method was immunoSEQ multiplex PCR. Of fewer than 250,000 clones detected, over 65% appear once; the ten largest clones hold roughly 3.1%. Sequencing was performed on PBMCs. The receptors here all came from a middle-aged man in good health and CMV-seropositive.

The chain has TRBV5-1 and TRBJ2-7, with TRBD2 matching over 7 bases. Germline-derived CDR1 and CDR2 are SGHRS and YFSETQ. CDR3 length: 14 residues. Trimming removed 5 bases from V and 0 bases from J; junction bases left unmatched: 5. The CDR3 region has the DNA TGCGCCAGCAGTAAAGCGGGGAGCTCCTACGAGCAGTACTTC. Its translation is CASSKAGSSYEQYF. The full variable domain, its missing parts supplied by reference TRBV5-1 and TRBJ2-7, is KAGVTQTPRYLIKTRGQQVTLSCSPISGHRSVSWYQQTPGQGLQFLFEYFSETQRNKGNFPGRFSGRQFSNSRSEMNVSTLELGDSALYLCASSKAGSSYEQYFGPGTRLTVT.

This clone was found once. The chain is built from TRBV28 and TRBJ2-2; 7 bases fit TRBD2. With 2 bases clipped from V and 0 bases from J, the junction kept 0 bases outside the gene matches. Germline V lookup: CDR1 MDHEN, CDR2 SYDVKM. This CDR3 is built from 15 residues. CDR3 sequence: CASSLAGANTGELFF. The CDR3 coding sequence is TGTGCCAGCAGTTTAGCGGGGGCGAACACCGGGGAGCTGTTTTTT.

This rearrangement joins TRBV5-1 to TRBJ2-7, with 10 bases matching TRBD1. The CDR3 spans 14 residues. Per the germline V gene, CDR1 is SGHRS and CDR2 is YFSETQ. The junction had 3 bases not matched to a gene; V was cut back by 3 bases and J by 3 bases. This CDR3 is CASSWGTGDYEQYF. CDR3 nucleotide sequence: TGCGCCAGCAGCTGGGGGACAGGGGACTACGAGCAGTACTTC. Filled out from reference TRBV5-1 and TRBJ2-7, the complete variable domain reads KAGVTQTPRYLIKTRGQQVTLSCSPISGHRSVSWYQQTPGQGLQFLFEYFSETQRNKGNFPGRFSGRQFSNSRSEMNVSTLELGDSALYLCASSWGTGDYEQYFGPGTRLTVT.

The sample holds a few counts of this clone. The chain carries TRBV9 and TRBJ2-5, with a tentative D call TRBD2 (5 bases). CDR1 and CDR2 (germline): SGDLS, YYNGEE. The V end lost 3 bases, the J end lost 2 bases, and 11 bases lay between the germline ends. This CDR3 comprises 14 residues. The DNA for the CDR3 is TGTGCCAGCAGCGCGGGGATGGGGCAAGAGACCCAGTACTTC. Residues: CASSAGMGQETQYF.

This clone appeared once. V gene TRBV30 combines with J gene TRBJ2-2; 7 bases fit TRBD1. The CDR3 consists of 14 residues. V shed 2 bases, J shed 6 bases, and the junction held 6 bases outside the gene matches. Germline loops: CDR1 GTSNPN, CDR2 SVGIG (reference sequence). The CDR3 protein is CAWSIDRDPGELFF. The DNA of the CDR3 is TGTGCCTGGAGTATCGACAGGGACCCCGGGGAGCTGTTTTTT.

The chain couples TRBV7-3 to TRBJ2-1; 8 bases agree with TRBD2. Germline CDR1 reads SGHTA; CDR2 reads FQGTGA. The CDR3 is 15 residues long. The ends lost 2 bases at V and 8 bases at J; junction bases unmatched: 8. For the CDR3, the DNA is TGTGCCAGCAGCTTATACGGACTAGCATCAGATGAGCAGTTCTTC. Amino acid sequence: CASSLYGLASDEQFF.

The sample holds a few counts of this clone. The chain has TRBV18 and TRBJ2-7; 7 bases fit TRBD2. Looked up from germline, CDR1 is KGHSH and CDR2 is LQKENI. V shed 5 bases, J shed 4 bases, and the junction held 17 bases outside the gene matches. The CDR3 consists of 17 residues. CDR3 protein: CASSGSGPGHGGYEQYF. The CDR3 DNA follows: TGTGCCAGCTCAGGTTCCGGACCGGGCCACGGGGGGTACGAGCAGTACTTC. Full variable domain (rest looked up from reference TRBV18 and TRBJ2-7): NAGVMQNPRHLVRRRGQEARLRCSPMKGHSHVYWYRQLPEEGLKFMVYLQKENIIDESGMPKERFSAEFPKEGPSILRIQQVVRGDSAAYFCASSGSGPGHGGYEQYFGPGTRLTVT.

This sequence joins TRBV18 and TRBJ2-5, with unresolved D. Deletions cut 3 bases from V and 2 bases from J, with 10 bases between. CDR3 length: 14 residues. CDR1 KGHSH and CDR2 LQKENI come from the germline V gene. This CDR3 is CASSPGSLQETQYF. The CDR3 DNA reads TGTGCCAGCTCACCGGGCAGCCTTCAAGAGACCCAGTACTTC.

The chain links TRBV15 to TRBJ2-1; TRBD2 matches 12 bases. V lost 6 bases and J lost 6; bases outside the gene matches: 21. This CDR3 is built from 20 residues. Germline V gene sequence: CDR1 LNHNV, CDR2 YYDKDF (reference sequence). CDR3 in amino acids: CATRQRLAGVIDLTSNEQFF. CDR3 nucleotide sequence: TGTGCCACCAGACAGCGACTAGCGGGAGTTATCGACCTTACATCCAATGAGCAGTTCTTC.

The rearrangement uses TRBV18 and TRBJ2-5; unclear D gene. This CDR3 comprises 15 residues. CDR1 KGHSH and CDR2 LQKENI come from the germline V gene. The ends were cut back, 0 bases at V and 2 bases at J, with 10 bases in the middle. The CDR3, as DNA: TGTGCCAGCTCACCACCGGTCAGTGCTCAAGAGACCCAGTACTTC. Translation gives CASSPPVSAQETQYF. Using reference TRBV18 and TRBJ2-5 for the parts outside the CDR3, the full variable domain is NAGVMQNPRHLVRRRGQEARLRCSPMKGHSHVYWYRQLPEEGLKFMVYLQKENIIDESGMPKERFSAEFPKEGPSILRIQQVVRGDSAAYFCASSPPVSAQETQYFGPGTRLLVL.

The rearrangement joins TRBV27 to TRBJ1-4; D is unresolved. CDR1 and CDR2 (germline): MNHEY, SMNVEV (reference sequence). V lost 6 bases, J lost 4 bases, and 12 bases lay in between. This CDR3 spans 14 amino acids. The CDR3 nucleotides are TGTGCCAGCAGCACCGGGGTTGTTAATGAAAAACTGTTTTTT. Its translation: CASSTGVVNEKLFF.

This clone came up many times. This rearrangement joins TRBV18 to TRBJ1-1; no firm D call. V was cut by 4 bases and J by 7 bases, with 10 bases left in between. CDR3 length: 12 amino acids. Germline V gene sequence: CDR1 KGHSH, CDR2 LQKENI. This chain's CDR3 is CASSRGGSEAFF. CDR3 sequence (DNA): TGTGCCAGCTCACGGGGTGGGAGTGAAGCTTTCTTT.

The rearrangement links TRBV19 to TRBJ2-3, with TRBD1 identical over 12 bases. J was trimmed by 4 bases and V by 4 bases; bases with no gene match: 3. The germline V gene encodes CDR1 LNHDA and CDR2 SQIVND (reference sequence). This CDR3 is built from 15 residues. CDR3 sequence: CASSTGTGGSDTQYF. CDR3 coding DNA: TGTGCCAGTAGTACCGGGACAGGGGGCTCAGATACGCAGTATTTT.

This chain connects TRBV7-2 to TRBJ2-5; 8 bases line up with TRBD2. The J call is in doubt because the DNA end fits TRBJ2-7 better. This CDR3 region has 15 residues. CDR1 is SGHTA, CDR2 FQGNSA, per germline. The CDR3 DNA is TGTGCCAGCAGCTTACTAGCGGGCGGGGCCTACGAGCAGTACTTC. It is translated as CASSLLAGGAYEQYF.

This chain connects TRBV19 to TRBJ2-3; a weak D match, TRBD2 (5 bases). The CDR3 is 16 residues long. Trimming pared 7 bases from V and 6 bases from J, leaving 23 bases between. CDR1 LNHDA and CDR2 SQIVND come from the germline V gene (reference sequence). The CDR3 loop reads CASTQTGLQTFDTQYF. DNA for the CDR3: TGTGCCAGTACCCAAACCGGACTCCAGACATTCGATACGCAGTATTTT.

V and J are TRBV7-6 and TRBJ2-2; 8 bases match TRBD1. The germline CDR1 and CDR2 sequences are SGHVS and FNYEAQ. The CDR3 covers 14 residues. V was clipped by 5 bases and J by 5 bases; unmatched bases: 4. Written as DNA, the CDR3 is TGTGCCAGCAGCCCCTACAGGGGGACCGGGGAGCTGTTTTTT. Its protein is CASSPYRGTGELFF. Together with reference TRBV7-6 and TRBJ2-2, the CDR3 gives the full variable domain: GAGVSQSPRYKVTKRGQDVALRCDPISGHVSLYWYRQALGQGPEFLTYFNYEAQQDKSGLPNDRFSAERPEGSISTLTIQRTEQRDSAMYRCASSPYRGTGELFFGEGSRLTVL.

DNA of the CDR3: TGTGCCAGCAGTCCTGCCCCGGACTATGGCTACACCTTC. The encoded protein is CASSPAPDYGYTF. The gene calls are TRBV6-5 and TRBJ1-2, with D unresolved. Trimming took 5 bases from V and 3 from J, leaving 10 bases between them. The CDR3 runs to 13 residues. Germline values: CDR1 MNHEY, CDR2 SVGAGI.

This clone was detected only a few times. The chain has TRBV28 and TRBJ1-1; the D gene is possibly TRBD1 (5 bases). Per germline, CDR1 MDHEN and CDR2 SYDVKM. The CDR3 runs to 14 residues. V lost 7 bases and J lost 5, with 17 bases in between. CDR3 in amino acids: CASNWRGVHTEAFF. CDR3 DNA: TGTGCCAGCAACTGGAGGGGAGTGCATACTGAAGCTTTCTTT. Variable domain in full (rest from reference TRBV28 and TRBJ1-1): DVKVTQSSRYLVKRTGEKVFLECVQDMDHENMFWYRQDPGLGLRLIYFSYDVKMKEKGDIPEGYSVSREKKERFSLILESASTNQTSMYLCASNWRGVHTEAFFGQGTRLTVV.

The chain is built from TRBV18 and TRBJ2-7; no definite D call. This CDR3 contains 13 residues. Deletions cut 0 bases from V and 4 bases from J, with 7 bases between. CDR1 KGHSH and CDR2 LQKENI come from the germline V gene. DNA of the CDR3: TGTGCCAGCTCACCACCGGCCACGTACGAGCAGTACTTC. This translates into CASSPPATYEQYF.

V and J are TRBV29-1 and TRBJ2-7, with D tentatively TRBD2 (5 bases). Germline CDR1 and CDR2: SQVTM and ANQGSEA. V was clipped by 6 bases and J by 1 base, with 10 bases between them. The CDR3 has 12 residues. CDR3: CSVEDGSYEQYF. The DNA of the CDR3 is TGCAGCGTGGAGGACGGTTCCTACGAGCAGTACTTC.

The rearrangement uses TRBV10-3 and TRBJ2-3, with 11 bases fitting TRBD2. Per the germline V gene, CDR1 is ENHRY and CDR2 is SYGVKD. Losses at the gene ends were 5 bases for V and 0 bases for J; bases not matched to a gene: 10. This CDR3 spans 18 amino acids. The CDR3 sequence: CAISRGASGGSSTDTQYF. The CDR3 coding sequence is TGTGCCATCAGTCGAGGGGCTAGCGGGGGGTCTAGCACAGATACGCAGTATTTT.